This T cell receptor (beta chain) was recorded in a study of human T cells and chemical hapten exposure. At the level of the study: Across samples, TCR yields varied, mostly owing to small differences in pooled library volumes.

With V trimmed by 5 bases and J by 5 bases, 3 bases remained unmatched. The CDR3 has 13 amino acids. Germline CDR1 and CDR2: SNHLY and FYNNEI. In the authors' methods: Sample TCR totals centred on a median of around 93,000, ranging about 20,000 to 690,600. TCRdb analysed the 5' RACE reads with MiXCR anew, one entry per CDR3 protein. The V and J calls shown here were made by TCRdb, not taken from the authors' results. The sample includes 110,000 or so distinct CDR3 sequences, approximately 19% of them seen just once. Unfractionated whole blood yielded the extracted total RNA. This clonotype was seen only a few times.

The chain employs TRBV2 and TRBJ1-2, with TRBD1 matching over 9 bases. The receptor comes from a human donor in good health. The CDR3 sequence: CASSTGQGYGYTF. Here the CDR3 DNA reads TGTGCCAGCAGTACGGGACAGGGTTATGGCTACACCTTC.